This T cell receptor (beta chain) was recorded in a study of chemoradiotherapy in HPV16-positive cancers. Method: immunoSEQ multiplex PCR; TCRdb's copy keeps in-frame clones and lacks some. The repertoire holds roughly 20,000 clones, with 84% as singletons. Germline CDR1 reads KGHSH; CDR2 reads LQKENI. The CDR3 runs to 14 residues. Trimming left V 8 bases short and J 5 bases short, with 15 bases between. There are a few counts of this clone. J is TRBJ1-4 and V is TRBV18; tentative D call: TRBD1 (6 bases). The receptor's source is a human donor with HPV-associated anogenital cancer. The sequencing here drew on blood, taken from a patient who underwent chemoradiotherapy. The CDR3, as DNA: TGTGCCAGCACCGAGACAGGACGGAATGAAAAACTGTTTTTT. Amino acid sequence: CASTETGRNEKLFF.